This T cell receptor (beta chain) was recorded in a study of blood T cell repertoires in COVID-19. Study context: Acute-phase and convalescent COVID-19 samples originated in the United States, Italy and Spain. In each case, the material was cDNA or gDNA derived from T cells, B-cell-depleted T cells, or PBMCs.

About this clone: In the same sample, other DNA sequences code for this CDR3.

Trimming left V 1 base short and J 3 bases short, with 9 bases between. The length of the CDR3 is 14 residues. The germline V gene encodes CDR1 SGHNT and CDR2 YENEEA. Original handling: Amplified reference gene primers provided the basis for estimating nucleated cell counts. This table comes from immunoSEQ multiplex PCR, and its TCRdb copy is limited to in-frame clones, with some not included. V, J and clone size are those of that table, while D and trimming were read from the DNA. Of 200,000 or so clones in the sample, 65% to 85% were seen once. The chain joins TRBV11-3 to TRBJ1-1; D gene ambiguous. The origin of this receptor is a woman older than 75 with acute or convalescent COVID-19. Sequenced sample: peripheral blood. Written as DNA, the CDR3 is TGTGCCAGCAGCTTAGTCGGTCTGGACACTGAAGCTTTCTTT. This sequence encodes CASSLVGLDTEAFF.